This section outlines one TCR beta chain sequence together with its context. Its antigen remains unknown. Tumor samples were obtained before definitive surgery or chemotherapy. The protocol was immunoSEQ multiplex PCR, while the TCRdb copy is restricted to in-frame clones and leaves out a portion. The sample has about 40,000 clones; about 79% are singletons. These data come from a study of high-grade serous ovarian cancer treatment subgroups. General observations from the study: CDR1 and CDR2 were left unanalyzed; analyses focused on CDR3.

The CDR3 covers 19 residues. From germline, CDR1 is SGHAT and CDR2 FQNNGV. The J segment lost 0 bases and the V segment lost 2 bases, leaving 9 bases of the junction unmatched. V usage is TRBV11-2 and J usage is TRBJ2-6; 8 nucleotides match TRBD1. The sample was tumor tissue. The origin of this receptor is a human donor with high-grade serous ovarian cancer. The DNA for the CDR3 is TGTGCCAGCAGCTTAAAGGGGGTACAGGGGGTCTCTGGGGCCAACGTCCTGACTTTC. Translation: CASSLKGVQGVSGANVLTF.